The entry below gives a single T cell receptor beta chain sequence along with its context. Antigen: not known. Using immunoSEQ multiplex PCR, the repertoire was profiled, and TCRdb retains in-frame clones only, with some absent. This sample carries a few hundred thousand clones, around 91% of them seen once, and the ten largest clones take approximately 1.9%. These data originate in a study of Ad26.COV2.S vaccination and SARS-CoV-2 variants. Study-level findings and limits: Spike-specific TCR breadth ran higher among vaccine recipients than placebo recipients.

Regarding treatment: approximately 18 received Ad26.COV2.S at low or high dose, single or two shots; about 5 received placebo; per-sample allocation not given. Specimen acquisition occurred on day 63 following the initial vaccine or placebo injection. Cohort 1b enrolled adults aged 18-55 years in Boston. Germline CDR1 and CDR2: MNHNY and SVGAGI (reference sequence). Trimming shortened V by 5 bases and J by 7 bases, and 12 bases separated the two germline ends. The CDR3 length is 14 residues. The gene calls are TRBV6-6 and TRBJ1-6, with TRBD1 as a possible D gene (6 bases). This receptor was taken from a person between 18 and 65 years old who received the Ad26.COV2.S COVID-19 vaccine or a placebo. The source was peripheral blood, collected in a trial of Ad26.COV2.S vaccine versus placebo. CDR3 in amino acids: CASSNRVLNSPLHF. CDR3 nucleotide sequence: TGTGCCAGCAGTAACAGGGTTTTAAATTCACCCCTCCACTTT.